This T cell receptor (beta chain) appears in the sequencing data of a study of T cells in Graves' hyperthyroidism and ophthalmopathy. This clonotype turned up a few times. Its antigen is unknown. Points from the study as a whole: Using 13 V-J features, a model discriminated ophthalmopathy from stable hyperthyroidism. Most thyroid clonotypes expanded above 0.001 were also detected in blood. Model-based prediction identified ophthalmopathy a median 6.5 months prior to its onset.

RNA transcripts served as the template for amplifying TCR beta CDR3 regions. The HTBI primer set drove a first-round RT-PCR of the TCR CDR3. From the multiplex PCR reads, TCRdb called clonotypes with MiXCR, one entry per CDR3 protein. This table holds approximately 600,000 distinct CDR3 sequences, about 20% found once. Germline values: CDR1 MNHEY, CDR2 SVGEGT. The CDR3 sequence is 15 residues long. The germline V and J ends were trimmed by 3 bases and 4 bases, with 16 bases remaining between them. The chain uses TRBV6-2 or TRBV6-3 and TRBJ2-7; a possible D gene is TRBD2 (5 bases). Sequencing was performed on blood. The source is a man aged 25-45 years with Graves' ophthalmopathy. The CDR3: CASSYGSGLGYEQYF. CDR3 sequence (DNA): TGTGCCAGCAGTTATGGCAGCGGACTGGGGTACGAGCAGTACTTC.